This paragraph reports one TCR beta chain. No antigen is known for it. V lost 4 bases, J lost 4 bases, and 14 bases lay in between. Germline CDR1 is SGHNT and CDR2 is YYREEE (reference sequence). The CDR3 has 15 amino acids. This specimen belongs to a study of beta chain features in type 1 diabetes. Study-level results: Among patients, naive, central memory and Treg TCRB repertoires appeared more similar than among healthy donors.

The investigators reverse transcribed all of the isolated RNA, so they sequenced expressed TCRB transcripts. Using immunoSEQ multiplex PCR, the repertoire was profiled, and TCRdb retains in-frame clones only, with some absent. Of a few hundred thousand clones listed, about 32% were seen once; the top ten hold more than 0.055%. Around 0.12 L of blood, on average, came from one heparinised draw per donor. The sample taken for sequencing was naive CD4+ T cells from blood. The clonotype comes from a man younger than 35 in good health. J is TRBJ1-4 and V is TRBV5-4; tentatively, D is TRBD1 (6 bases). The CDR3 DNA reads as TGTGCCAGCAGCGGCCGAGGGGGAGTTAATGAAAAACTGTTTTTT. Protein product: CASSGRGGVNEKLFF.